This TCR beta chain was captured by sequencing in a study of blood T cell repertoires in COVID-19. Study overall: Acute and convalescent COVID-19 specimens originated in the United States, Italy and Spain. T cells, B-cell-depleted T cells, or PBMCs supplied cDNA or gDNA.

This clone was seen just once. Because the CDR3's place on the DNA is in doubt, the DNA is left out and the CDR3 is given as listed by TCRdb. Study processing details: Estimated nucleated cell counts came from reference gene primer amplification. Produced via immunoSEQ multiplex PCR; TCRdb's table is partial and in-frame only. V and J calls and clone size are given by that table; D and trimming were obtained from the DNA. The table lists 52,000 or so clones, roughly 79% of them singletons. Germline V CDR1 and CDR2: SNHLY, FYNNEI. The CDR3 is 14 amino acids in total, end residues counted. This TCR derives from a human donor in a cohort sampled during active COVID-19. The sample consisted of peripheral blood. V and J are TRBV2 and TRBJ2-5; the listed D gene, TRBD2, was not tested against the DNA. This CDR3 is CASILGLAIETQYF.